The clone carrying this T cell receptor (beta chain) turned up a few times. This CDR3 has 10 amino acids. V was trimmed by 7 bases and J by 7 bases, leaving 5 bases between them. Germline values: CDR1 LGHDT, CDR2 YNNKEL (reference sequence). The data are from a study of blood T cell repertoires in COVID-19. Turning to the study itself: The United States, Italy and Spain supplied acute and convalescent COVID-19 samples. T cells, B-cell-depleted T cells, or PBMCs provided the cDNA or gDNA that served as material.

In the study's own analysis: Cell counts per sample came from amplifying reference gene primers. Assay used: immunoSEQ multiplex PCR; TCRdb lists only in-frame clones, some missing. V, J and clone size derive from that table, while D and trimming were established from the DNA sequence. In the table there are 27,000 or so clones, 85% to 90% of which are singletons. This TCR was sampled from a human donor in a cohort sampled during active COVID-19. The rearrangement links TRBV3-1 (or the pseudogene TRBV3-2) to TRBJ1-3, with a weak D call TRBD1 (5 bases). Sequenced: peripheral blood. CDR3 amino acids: CASKGNTIYF. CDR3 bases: TGTGCCAGCAAGGGGAACACCATATATTTT.